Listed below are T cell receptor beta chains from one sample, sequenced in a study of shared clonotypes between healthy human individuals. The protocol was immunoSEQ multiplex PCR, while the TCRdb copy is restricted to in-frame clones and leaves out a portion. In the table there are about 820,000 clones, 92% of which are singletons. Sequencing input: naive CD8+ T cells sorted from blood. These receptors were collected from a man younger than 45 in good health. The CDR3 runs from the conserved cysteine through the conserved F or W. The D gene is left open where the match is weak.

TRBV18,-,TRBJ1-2,TGTGCCAGCTCACCACCGTTGGGGGACCTCGACTATGGCTACACCTTC,CASSPPLGDLDYGYTF
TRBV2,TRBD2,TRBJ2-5,TGTGCCAGCAGTGAAAGGGCTAGCGGGGGCTTAAAGGAGACCCAGTACTTC,CASSERASGGLKETQYF
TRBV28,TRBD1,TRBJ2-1,TGTGCCAGCAGTTTCATTCCAGGGGGTCCCTACAATGAGCAGTTCTTC,CASSFIPGGPYNEQFF
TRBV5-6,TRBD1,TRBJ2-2,TGTGCCAGCAGCTACGGGACAGCGCACACCGGGGAGCTGTTTTTT,CASSYGTAHTGELFF
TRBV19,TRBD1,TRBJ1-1,TGTGTCGCAGGGGGGAGCACTGAAGCTTTCTTT,CVAGGSTEAFF
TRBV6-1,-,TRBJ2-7,TGTGCCAGCAGTGAATGGAGCAGGGCCGAATCCTACGAGCAGTACTTC,CASSEWSRAESYEQYF
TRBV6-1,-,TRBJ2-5,TGTGCCAGCAGTGACCCCGATCGGGGGAGGGAGACCCAGTACTTC,CASSDPDRGRETQYF
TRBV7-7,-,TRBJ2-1,TGTGCCAGCAGCTTAGGGGGCGGCTATGAGCAGTTCTTC,CASSLGGGYEQFF
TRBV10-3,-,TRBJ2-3,TGTGCCATCAGTGAGCGGTTCGGCGGGGACACTAGCACAGATACGCAGTATTTT,CAISERFGGDTSTDTQYF
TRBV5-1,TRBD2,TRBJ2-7,TGCGCCAGCAGCCGGACTAGCGGGGAACCCTACGAGCAGTACTTC,CASSRTSGEPYEQYF
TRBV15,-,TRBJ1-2,TGTGCCACCAGCAGAGATTATCGTCAGGGAGCTAACTATGGCTACACCTTC,CATSRDYRQGANYGYTF
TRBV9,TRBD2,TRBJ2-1,TGTGCCAGCAGACCGTTCAGCGGGAGATCCTACAATGAGCAGTTCTTC,CASRPFSGRSYNEQFF
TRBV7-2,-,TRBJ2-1,TGTGCCAGCAGCGTAAGACAGAACAATGAGCAGTTCTTC,CASSVRQNNEQFF
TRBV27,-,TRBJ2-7,TGTGCCAGCAGCAACTCGGGGGTTTTCTACGAGCAGTACTTC,CASSNSGVFYEQYF
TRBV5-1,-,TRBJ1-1,TGCGCCAGCAGCTTGCTGAACACTGAAGCTTTCTTT,CASSLLNTEAFF
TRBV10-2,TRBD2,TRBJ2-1,TGCGCCAGCAGCCCTTGGCGGGAGTTCACGAAACACAATGAGCAGTTCTTC,CASSPWREFTKHNEQFF
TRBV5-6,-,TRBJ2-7,TGTGCCAGCAGCTTGGTAGGGAACGAGCAGTACTTC,CASSLVGNEQYF
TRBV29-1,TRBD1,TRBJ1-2,TGCAGCGTAGCCTCAGGGGGCGCGAACTATGGCTACACCTTC,CSVASGGANYGYTF
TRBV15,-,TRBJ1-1,TGTGCCACCAGCAGTATGGGGACTACTGAAGCTTTCTTT,CATSSMGTTEAFF
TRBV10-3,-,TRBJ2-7,TGTGCCATCAGTGACACCTACGAGCAGTACTTC,CAISDTYEQYF
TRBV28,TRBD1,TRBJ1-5,TGTGCCAGCAGTTTAGGGCGGGACAGAGAGTATCAGCCCCAGCATTTT,CASSLGRDREYQPQHF
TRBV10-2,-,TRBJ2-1,TGCGCCAGCGTGGGTTTGGGAAATGAGCAGTTCTTC,CASVGLGNEQFF
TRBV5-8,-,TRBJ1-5,TGTGCCAGCAGCCCAAGACAGGTCGGTCGCAATCAGCCCCAGCATTTT,CASSPRQVGRNQPQHF
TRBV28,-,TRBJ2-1,TGTGCCAGCAGTAGAGGGGTTGGTGAGCAGTTCTTC,CASSRGVGEQFF
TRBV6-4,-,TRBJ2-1,TGTGCCAGCAGCGTAACAGGGTCCAGCTACAATGAGCAGTTCTTC,CASSVTGSSYNEQFF
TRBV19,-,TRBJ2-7,TGTGCCAGTAGTATAGCCTCGCCTGGCTACGAGCAGTACTTC,CASSIASPGYEQYF
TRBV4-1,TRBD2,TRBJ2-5,TGCGCCAGCAGCCAAGGATGGACTAGCGGCCCCCAAGAGACCCAGTACTTC,CASSQGWTSGPQETQYF
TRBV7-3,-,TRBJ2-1,TGTGCCAGCAGCTTAGCATCCCGGACTCTGCGCAGGTACAATGAGCAGTTCTTC,CASSLASRTLRRYNEQFF
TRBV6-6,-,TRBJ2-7,TGTGCCAGCAGTTACTCCCTCAATGCCTACGAGCAGTACTTC,CASSYSLNAYEQYF
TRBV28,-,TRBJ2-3,TGTGCCAGCAGTTTTCACCGGGGCAAGACGCAGTATTTT,CASSFHRGKTQYF
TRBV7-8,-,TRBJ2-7,TGTGCCAGCAGCTTAGCACTACGTGGGCCAACCTACGAGCAGTACTTC,CASSLALRGPTYEQYF
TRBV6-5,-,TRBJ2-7,TGTGCCAGCAGTTACCCTCCTGGCGGAAACGAGCAGTACTTC,CASSYPPGGNEQYF
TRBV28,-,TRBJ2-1,TGTGCCAGTTCACACACTGCGGCGGGAATCTACAATGAGCAGTTCTTC,CASSHTAAGIYNEQFF
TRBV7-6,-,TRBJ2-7,TGTGCCAGCAGCCCGAGGTCCTACGAGCAGTACTTC,CASSPRSYEQYF
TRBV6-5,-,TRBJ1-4,TGTGCCAGCAGTTACTCGACGGAGAGGTTTGATGAAAAACTGTTTTTT,CASSYSTERFDEKLFF
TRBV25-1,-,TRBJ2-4,TGTGCCAGCAGTGACTACGACGCTCTAGCCAAAAACATTCAGTACTTC,CASSDYDALAKNIQYF
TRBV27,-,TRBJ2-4,TGTGCCAGCAGTTTAGGAGGGGGCGAAAACATTCAGTACTTC,CASSLGGGENIQYF
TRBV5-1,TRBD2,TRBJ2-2,TGCGCCAGCAGCTTGGGAAGCGGGAAGAACACCGGGGAGCTGTTTTTT,CASSLGSGKNTGELFF
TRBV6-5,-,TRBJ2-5,TGTGCCAGCAGTTACTCGGGTACCTCAGAGACCCAGTACTTC,CASSYSGTSETQYF
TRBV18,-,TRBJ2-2,TGTGCCAGCTCACCTCGACAGAGTTACACCGGGGAGCTGTTTTTT,CASSPRQSYTGELFF
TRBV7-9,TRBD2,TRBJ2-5,TGTGCCAGCAGCGCGGGGGGCGCCGGGCAAGAGACCCAGTACTTC,CASSAGGAGQETQYF
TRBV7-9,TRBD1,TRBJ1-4,TGTGCCAGCAGCCATCCGGGACAGGGAAATGAAAAACTGTTTTTT,CASSHPGQGNEKLFF
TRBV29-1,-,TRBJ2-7,TGCAGCGTTGGAAGAACTGGGGTGAAGTCCGAGCAGTACTTC,CSVGRTGVKSEQYF
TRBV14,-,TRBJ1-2,TGTGCCAGCAGCCAAGTATTCCCAGACCCACCGGCGTTC,CASSQVFPDPPAF
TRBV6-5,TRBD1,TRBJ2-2,TGTGCCAGCCGACAGGGAGTATTTGTCGGGGAGCTGTTTTTT,CASRQGVFVGELFF
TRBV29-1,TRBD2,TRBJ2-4,TGCAGCGTTGATTGGGCTAGCGGGAGTGAAAACATTCAGTACTTC,CSVDWASGSENIQYF
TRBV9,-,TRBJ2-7,TGTGCCAGCAGCGTAGAAGTTAACTACGAGCAGTACTTC,CASSVEVNYEQYF
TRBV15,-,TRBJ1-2,TGTGCCACCAGCAATCCCGGTTCAGGGGTCTATGGCTACACCTTC,CATSNPGSGVYGYTF
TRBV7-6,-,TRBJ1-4,TGTGCCAGCAGCTTAAATTGGGGAACTAATGAAAAACTGTTTTTT,CASSLNWGTNEKLFF
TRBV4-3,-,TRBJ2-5,TGCGCCAGCAGCCAAGAATGGGGGAGTCTACAAGAGACCCAGTACTTC,CASSQEWGSLQETQYF
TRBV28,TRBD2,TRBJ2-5,TGTGCCAGCACCCCTGGGAGGGCGTACCAAGAGACCCAGTACTTC,CASTPGRAYQETQYF
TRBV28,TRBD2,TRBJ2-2,TGTGCCAGCAGTTCCCGACTAGCGTTCAACACCGGGGAGCTGTTTTTT,CASSSRLAFNTGELFF
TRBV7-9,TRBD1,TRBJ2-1,TGTGCCAGCAGCTTAGATCCCGCAGGGGGCCCCCTCCGAAATGAGCAGTTCTTC,CASSLDPAGGPLRNEQFF
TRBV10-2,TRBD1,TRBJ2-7,TGCGCCAGCAGACCCCCGGGGCCTACAAAGGGACAGTACGAGCAGTACTTC,CASRPPGPTKGQYEQYF
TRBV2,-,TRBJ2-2,TGTGCCAGCAGTAAGGACAGATACGGCGGGGAGCTGTTTTTT,CASSKDRYGGELFF